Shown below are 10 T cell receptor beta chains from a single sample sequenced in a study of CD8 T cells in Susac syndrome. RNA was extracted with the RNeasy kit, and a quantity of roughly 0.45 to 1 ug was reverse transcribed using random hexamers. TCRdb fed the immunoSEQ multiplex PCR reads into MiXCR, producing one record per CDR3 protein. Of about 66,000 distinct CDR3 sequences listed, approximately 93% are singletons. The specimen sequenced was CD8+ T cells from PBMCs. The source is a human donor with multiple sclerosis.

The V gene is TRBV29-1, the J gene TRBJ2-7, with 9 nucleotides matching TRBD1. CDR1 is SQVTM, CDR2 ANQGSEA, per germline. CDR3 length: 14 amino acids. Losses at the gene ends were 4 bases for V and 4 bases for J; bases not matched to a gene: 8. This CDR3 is CSVVPGQGQYEQYF. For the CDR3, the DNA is TGCAGCGTTGTACCGGGACAGGGCCAATACGAGCAGTACTTC.

In DNA, the CDR3 is TGTGCCAGCAGCCTCAATAGGCAGAGTAATCAGCCCCAGCATTTT. Protein product: CASSLNRQSNQPQHF. This chain uses TRBV7-8 with TRBJ1-5; no definite D call. The V end was cut by 5 bases, the J end by 4 bases, with 15 bases between. The germline V gene has CDR1 SGHVS and CDR2 FQNEAQ. This CDR3 region has 15 residues.

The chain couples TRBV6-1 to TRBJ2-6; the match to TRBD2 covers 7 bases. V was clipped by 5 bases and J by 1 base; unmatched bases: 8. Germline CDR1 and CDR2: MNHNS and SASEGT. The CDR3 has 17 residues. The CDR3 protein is CASSIVGGLSGANVLTF. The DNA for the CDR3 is TGTGCCAGCAGTATCGTGGGGGGACTATCTGGGGCCAACGTCCTGACTTTC.

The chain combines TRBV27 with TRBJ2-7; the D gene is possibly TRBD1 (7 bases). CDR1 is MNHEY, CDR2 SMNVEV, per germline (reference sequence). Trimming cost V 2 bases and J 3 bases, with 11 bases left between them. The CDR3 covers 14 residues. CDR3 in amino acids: CASSLVQGGYEQYF. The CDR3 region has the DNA TGTGCCAGCAGTTTAGTGCAGGGGGGCTACGAGCAGTACTTC.

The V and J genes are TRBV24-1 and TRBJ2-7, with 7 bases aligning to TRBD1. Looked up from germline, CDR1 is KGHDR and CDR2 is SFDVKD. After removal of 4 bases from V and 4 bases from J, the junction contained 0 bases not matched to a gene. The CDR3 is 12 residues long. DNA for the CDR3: TGTGCCACCAGTGAGGGACAGTACGAGCAGTACTTC. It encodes CATSEGQYEQYF.

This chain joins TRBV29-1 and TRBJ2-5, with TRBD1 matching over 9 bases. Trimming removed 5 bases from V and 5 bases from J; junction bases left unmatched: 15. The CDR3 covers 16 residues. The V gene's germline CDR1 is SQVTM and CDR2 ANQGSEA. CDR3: CSVLEDKDRGGETQYF. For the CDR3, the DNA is TGCAGCGTTTTAGAAGACAAGGACAGGGGTGGGGAGACCCAGTACTTC. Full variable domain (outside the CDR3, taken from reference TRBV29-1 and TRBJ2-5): SAVISQKPSRDICQRGTSLTIQCQVDSQVTMMFWYRQQPGQSLTLIATANQGSEATYESGFVIDKFPISRPNLTFSTLTVSNMSPEDSSIYLCSVLEDKDRGGETQYFGPGTRLLVL.

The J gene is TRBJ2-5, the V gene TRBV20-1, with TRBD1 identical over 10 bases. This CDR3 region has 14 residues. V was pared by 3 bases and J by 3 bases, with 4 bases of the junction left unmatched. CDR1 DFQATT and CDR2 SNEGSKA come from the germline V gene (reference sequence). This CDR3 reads CSASAGTGEETQYF. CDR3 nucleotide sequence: TGCAGTGCTAGCGCCGGGACAGGGGAAGAGACCCAGTACTTC.

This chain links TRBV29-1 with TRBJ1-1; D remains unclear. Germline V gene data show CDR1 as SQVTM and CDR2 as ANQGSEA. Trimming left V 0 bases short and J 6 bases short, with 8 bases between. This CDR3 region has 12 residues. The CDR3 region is CSVEDSRPEAFF. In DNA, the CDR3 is TGCAGCGTTGAAGACTCACGGCCTGAAGCTTTCTTT.

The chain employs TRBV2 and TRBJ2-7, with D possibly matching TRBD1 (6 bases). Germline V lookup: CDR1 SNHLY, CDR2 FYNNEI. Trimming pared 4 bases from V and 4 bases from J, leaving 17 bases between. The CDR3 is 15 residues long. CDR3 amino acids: CASSASRGRGYEQYF. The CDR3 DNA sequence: TGTGCCAGCAGTGCGTCCAGGGGAAGGGGTTACGAGCAGTACTTC.

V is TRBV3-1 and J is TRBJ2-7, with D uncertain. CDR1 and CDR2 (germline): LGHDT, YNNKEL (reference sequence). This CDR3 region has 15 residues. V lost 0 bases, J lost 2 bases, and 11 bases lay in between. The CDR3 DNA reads TGTGCCAGCAGCCAAGATTTAACTACCGCCTACGAGCAGTACTTC. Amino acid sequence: CASSQDLTTAYEQYF.